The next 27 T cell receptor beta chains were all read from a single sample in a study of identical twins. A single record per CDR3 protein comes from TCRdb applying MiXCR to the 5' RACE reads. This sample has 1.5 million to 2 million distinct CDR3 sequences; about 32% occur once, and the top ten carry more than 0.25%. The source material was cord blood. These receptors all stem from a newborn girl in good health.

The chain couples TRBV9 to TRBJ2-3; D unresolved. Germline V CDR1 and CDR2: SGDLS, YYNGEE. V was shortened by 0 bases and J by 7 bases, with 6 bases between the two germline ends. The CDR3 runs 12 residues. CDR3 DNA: TGTGCCAGCAGCGTAGACGGCCATACGCAGTATTTT. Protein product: CASSVDGHTQYF.

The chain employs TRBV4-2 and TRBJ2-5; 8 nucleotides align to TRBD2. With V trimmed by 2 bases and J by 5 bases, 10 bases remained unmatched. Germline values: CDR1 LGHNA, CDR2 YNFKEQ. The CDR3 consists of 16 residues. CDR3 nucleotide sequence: TGTGCCAGCAGCCAATTTACTAGCGGAGGAGGGGAGACCCAGTACTTC. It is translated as CASSQFTSGGGETQYF.

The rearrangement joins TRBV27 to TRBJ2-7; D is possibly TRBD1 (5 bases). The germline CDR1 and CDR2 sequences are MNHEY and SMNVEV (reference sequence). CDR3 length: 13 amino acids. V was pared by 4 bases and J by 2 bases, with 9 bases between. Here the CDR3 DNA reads TGTGCCAGCAGTTCAGGGTACACCTACGAGCAGTACTTC. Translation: CASSSGYTYEQYF.

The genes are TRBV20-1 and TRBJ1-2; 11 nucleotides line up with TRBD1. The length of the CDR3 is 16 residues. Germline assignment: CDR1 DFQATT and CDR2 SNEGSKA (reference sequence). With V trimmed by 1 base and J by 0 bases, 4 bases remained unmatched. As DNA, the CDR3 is TGCAGTGCTAGAGCCGGGACAGGGGGTTCTAACTATGGCTACACCTTC. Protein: CSARAGTGGSNYGYTF.

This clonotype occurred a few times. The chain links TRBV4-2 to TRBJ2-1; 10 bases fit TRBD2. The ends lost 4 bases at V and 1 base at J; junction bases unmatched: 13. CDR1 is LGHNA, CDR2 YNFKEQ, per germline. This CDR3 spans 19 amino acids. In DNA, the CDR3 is TGTGCCAGCAGCCCATCAGAGAGCGGGAGGGCGCGTTCCTACAATGAGCAGTTCTTC. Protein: CASSPSESGRARSYNEQFF.

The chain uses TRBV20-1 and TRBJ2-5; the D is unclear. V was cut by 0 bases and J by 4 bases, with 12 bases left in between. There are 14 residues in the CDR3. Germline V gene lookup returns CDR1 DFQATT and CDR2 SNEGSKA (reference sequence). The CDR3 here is CSARDRSPRETQYF. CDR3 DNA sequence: TGCAGTGCTAGAGATCGTAGCCCCCGAGAGACCCAGTACTTC.

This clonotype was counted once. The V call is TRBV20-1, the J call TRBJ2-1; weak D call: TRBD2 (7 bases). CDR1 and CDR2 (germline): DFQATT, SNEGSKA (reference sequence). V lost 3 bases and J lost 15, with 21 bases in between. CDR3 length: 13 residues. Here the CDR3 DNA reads TGCAGTGCTAGTATCCGGGGGGCTGGGGCCCGGTTCTTC. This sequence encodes CSASIRGAGARFF.

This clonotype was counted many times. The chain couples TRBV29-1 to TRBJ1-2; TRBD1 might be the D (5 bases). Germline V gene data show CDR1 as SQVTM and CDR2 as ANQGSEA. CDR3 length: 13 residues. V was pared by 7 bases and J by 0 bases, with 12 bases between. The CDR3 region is CSAQWGSNYGYTF. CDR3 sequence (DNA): TGCAGCGCTCAATGGGGGTCTAACTATGGCTACACCTTC.

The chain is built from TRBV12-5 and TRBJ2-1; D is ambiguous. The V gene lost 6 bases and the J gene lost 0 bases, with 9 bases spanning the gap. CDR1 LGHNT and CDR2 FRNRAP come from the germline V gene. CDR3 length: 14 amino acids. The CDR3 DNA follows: TGTGCTAGTGGCTTAGCCCCCTCCTACAATGAGCAGTTCTTC. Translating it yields CASGLAPSYNEQFF.

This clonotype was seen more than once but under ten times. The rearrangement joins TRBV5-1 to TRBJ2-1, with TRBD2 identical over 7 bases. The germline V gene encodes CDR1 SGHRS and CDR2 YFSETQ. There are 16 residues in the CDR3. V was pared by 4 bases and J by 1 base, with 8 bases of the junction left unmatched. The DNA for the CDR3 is TGCGCCAGCAGCCTTGGAATAGCGGGTTCCTACAATGAGCAGTTCTTC. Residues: CASSLGIAGSYNEQFF.

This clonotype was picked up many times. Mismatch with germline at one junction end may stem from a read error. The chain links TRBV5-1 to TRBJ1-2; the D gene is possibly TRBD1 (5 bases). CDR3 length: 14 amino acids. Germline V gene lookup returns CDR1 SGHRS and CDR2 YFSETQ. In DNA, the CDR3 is TGTGCCAGCAGCTTAGATCGGACACTTTATGGCTACACCTTC. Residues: CASSLDRTLYGYTF.

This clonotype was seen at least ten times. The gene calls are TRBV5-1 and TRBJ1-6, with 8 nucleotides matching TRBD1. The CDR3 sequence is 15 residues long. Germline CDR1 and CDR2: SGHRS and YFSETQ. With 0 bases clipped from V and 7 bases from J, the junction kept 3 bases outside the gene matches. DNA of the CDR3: TGCGCCAGCAGCTTGGCCGGGACAGGAAATTCACCCCTCCACTTT. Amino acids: CASSLAGTGNSPLHF.

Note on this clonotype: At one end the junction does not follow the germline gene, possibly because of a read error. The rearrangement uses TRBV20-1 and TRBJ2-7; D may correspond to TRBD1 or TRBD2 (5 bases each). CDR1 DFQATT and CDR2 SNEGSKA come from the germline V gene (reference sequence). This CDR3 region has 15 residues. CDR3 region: CSAAAGTWSSYEQYF. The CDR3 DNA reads TGCAGTGCTGCAGCTGGGACCTGGAGCTCCTATGAGCAGTACTTC.

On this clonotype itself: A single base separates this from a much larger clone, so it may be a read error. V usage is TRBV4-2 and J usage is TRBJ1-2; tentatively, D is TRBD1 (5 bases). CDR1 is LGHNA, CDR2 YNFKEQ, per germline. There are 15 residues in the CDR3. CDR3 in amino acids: CASSPGGGANYGHTF. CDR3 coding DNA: TGTGCCAGCAGCCCAGGCGGGGGAGCTAACTATGGCCACACCTTC.

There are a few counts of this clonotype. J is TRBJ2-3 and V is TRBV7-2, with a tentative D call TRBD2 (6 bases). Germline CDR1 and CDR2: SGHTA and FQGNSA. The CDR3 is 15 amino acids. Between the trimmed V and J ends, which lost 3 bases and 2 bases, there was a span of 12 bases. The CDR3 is CASSLGLLITDTQYF. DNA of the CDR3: TGTGCCAGCAGCTTGGGACTTCTTATCACAGATACGCAGTATTTT. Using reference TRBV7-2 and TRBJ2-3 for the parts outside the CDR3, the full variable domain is GAGVSQSPSNKVTEKGKDVELRCDPISGHTALYWYRQSLGQGLEFLIYFQGNSAPDKSGLPSDRFSAERTGGSVSTLTIQRTQQEDSAVYLCASSLGLLITDTQYFGPGTRLTVL.

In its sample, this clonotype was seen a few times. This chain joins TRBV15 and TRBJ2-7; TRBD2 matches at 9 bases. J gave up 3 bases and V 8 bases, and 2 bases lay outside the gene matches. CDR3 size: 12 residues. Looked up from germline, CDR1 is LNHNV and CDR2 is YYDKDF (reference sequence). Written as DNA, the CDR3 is TGTGCCACCGCGACTAGCGGCTACGAGCAGTACTTC. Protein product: CATATSGYEQYF. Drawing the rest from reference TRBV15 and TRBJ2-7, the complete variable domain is DAMVIQNPRYQVTQFGKPVTLSCSQTLNHNVMYWYQQKSSQAPKLLFHYYDKDFNNEADTPDNFQSRRPNTSFCFLDIRSPGLGDTAMYLCATATSGYEQYFGPGTRLTVT.

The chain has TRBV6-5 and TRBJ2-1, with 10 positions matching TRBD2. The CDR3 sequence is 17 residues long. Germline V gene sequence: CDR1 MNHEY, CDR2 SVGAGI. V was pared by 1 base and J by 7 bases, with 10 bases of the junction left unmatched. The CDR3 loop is CASSYFLAGVSGNEQFF. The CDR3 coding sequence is TGTGCCAGCAGTTACTTCCTAGCGGGAGTTTCAGGGAATGAGCAGTTCTTC.

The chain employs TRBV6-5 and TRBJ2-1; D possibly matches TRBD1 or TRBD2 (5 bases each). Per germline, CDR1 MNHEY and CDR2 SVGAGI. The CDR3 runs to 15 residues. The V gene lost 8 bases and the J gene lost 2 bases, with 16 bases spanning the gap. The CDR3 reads CASRWSRDPYNEQFF. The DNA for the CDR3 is TGTGCCAGCCGATGGTCCAGGGACCCCTACAATGAGCAGTTCTTC.

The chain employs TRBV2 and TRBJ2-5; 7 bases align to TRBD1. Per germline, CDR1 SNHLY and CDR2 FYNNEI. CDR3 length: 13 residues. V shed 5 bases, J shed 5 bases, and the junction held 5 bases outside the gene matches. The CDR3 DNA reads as TGTGCCAGCAGTATCGACAGGGTGGAGACCCAGTACTTC. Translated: CASSIDRVETQYF.

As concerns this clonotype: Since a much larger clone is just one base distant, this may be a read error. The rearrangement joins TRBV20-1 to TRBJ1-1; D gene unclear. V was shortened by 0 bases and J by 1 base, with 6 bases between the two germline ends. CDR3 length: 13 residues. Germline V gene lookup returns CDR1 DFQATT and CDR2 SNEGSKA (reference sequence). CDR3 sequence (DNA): TGCAGTGCTAGAGATATGGGGAACACTGAAGCTTTCTTT. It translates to CSARDMGNTEAFF.

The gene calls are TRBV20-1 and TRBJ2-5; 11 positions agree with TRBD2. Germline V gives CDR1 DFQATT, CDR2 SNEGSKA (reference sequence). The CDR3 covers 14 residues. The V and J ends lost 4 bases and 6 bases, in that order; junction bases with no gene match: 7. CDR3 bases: TGCAGTGCTAACATTTCGACTAGCGGGAAGACCCAGTACTTC. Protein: CSANISTSGKTQYF.

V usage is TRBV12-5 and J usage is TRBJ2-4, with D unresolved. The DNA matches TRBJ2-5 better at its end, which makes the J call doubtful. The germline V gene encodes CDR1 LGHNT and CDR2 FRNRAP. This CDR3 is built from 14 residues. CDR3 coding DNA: TGTGCTAGTGGTTTGAAAGGAATCGGCGAGACCCAGTACTTC. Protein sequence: CASGLKGIGETQYF.

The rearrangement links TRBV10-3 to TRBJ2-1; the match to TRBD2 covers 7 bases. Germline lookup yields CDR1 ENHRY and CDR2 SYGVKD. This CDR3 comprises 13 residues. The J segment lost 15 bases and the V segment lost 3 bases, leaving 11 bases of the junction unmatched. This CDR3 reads CAISDTRDYTLFF. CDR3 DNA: TGTGCCATCAGTGATACCCGGGACTACACATTGTTCTTC.

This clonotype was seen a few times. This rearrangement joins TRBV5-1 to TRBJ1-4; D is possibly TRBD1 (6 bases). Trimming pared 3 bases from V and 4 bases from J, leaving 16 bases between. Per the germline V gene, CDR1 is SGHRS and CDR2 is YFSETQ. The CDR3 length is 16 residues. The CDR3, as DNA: TGCGCCAGCAGCTCACCCCCGGGACAACTTAATGAAAAACTGTTTTTT. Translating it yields CASSSPPGQLNEKLFF. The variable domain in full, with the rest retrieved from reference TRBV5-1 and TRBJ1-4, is KAGVTQTPRYLIKTRGQQVTLSCSPISGHRSVSWYQQTPGQGLQFLFEYFSETQRNKGNFPGRFSGRQFSNSRSEMNVSTLELGDSALYLCASSSPPGQLNEKLFFGSGTQLSVL.

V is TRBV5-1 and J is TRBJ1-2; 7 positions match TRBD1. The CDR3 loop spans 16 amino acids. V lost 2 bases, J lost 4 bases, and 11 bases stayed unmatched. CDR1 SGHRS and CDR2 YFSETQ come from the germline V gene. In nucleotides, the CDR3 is TGCGCCAGCAGCTTTTTGGGGGACAGCCTATTCTATGGCTACACCTTC. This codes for CASSFLGDSLFYGYTF.

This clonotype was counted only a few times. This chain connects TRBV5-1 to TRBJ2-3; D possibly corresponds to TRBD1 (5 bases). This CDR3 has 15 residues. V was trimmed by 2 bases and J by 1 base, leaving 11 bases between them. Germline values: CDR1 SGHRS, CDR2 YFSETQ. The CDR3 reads CASSLGAPGTDTQYF. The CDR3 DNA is TGCGCCAGCAGCTTAGGGGCGCCAGGCACAGATACGCAGTATTTT.

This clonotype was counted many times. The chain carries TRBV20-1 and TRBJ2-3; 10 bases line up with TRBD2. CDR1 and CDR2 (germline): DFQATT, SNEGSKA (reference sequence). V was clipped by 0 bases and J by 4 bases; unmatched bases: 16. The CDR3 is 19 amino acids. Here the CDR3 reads CSAREKASGSILDPDTQYF. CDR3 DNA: TGCAGTGCTAGAGAAAAGGCTAGCGGGAGTATTCTGGATCCAGATACGCAGTATTTT.